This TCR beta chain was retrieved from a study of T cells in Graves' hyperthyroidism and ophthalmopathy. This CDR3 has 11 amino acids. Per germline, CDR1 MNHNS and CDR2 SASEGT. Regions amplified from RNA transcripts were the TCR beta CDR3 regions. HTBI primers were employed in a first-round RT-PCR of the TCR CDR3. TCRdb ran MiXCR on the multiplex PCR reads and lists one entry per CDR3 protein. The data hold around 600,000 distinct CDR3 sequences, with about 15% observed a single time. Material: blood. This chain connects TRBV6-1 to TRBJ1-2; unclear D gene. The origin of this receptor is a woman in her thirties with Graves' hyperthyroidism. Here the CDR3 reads CGARRDYGYTF. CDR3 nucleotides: TGTGGGGCCCGCCGAGACTATGGCTACACCTTC.